This T cell receptor beta chain was retrieved from a study of post-analysis software for immune sequencing data. Study-wide background: Several disease courses (relapsing-remitting, secondary progressive and progressive-relapsing) of multiple sclerosis were included. General study findings and limits: Compared against controls, patients with multiple sclerosis displayed significantly lower normalized Chao1 diversity. In patients, TRBV5-6, TRBV5-1 and TRBV20-1 belonged to several TRBV segments found more frequently than in controls.

Prepared TCR beta cDNA libraries contained unique molecular identifiers. The source material, roughly 0.9 to 10 million T cells, gave rise to 500,000 or so cDNA molecules. TCRdb reprocessed the PCR reads with MiXCR, giving one entry per CDR3 protein. The data contain roughly 800,000 distinct CDR3 sequences, approximately 57% of them singletons. The CDR3 covers 15 residues. The V and J ends lost 2 bases and 5 bases, in that order; junction bases with no gene match: 7. Germline values: CDR1 SEHNR, CDR2 FQNEAQ (reference sequence). Comment on this clonotype: Its antigen is currently unknown.

This clonotype was sampled from a girl aged 5 to 17 with multiple sclerosis. The V gene is TRBV7-9, the J gene TRBJ1-1; TRBD1 agrees at 8 bases. Specimen: blood. This CDR3 is CASSLLQGAGTEAFF. The CDR3 nucleotides are TGTGCCAGCAGCTTACTTCAGGGGGCCGGAACTGAAGCTTTCTTT.